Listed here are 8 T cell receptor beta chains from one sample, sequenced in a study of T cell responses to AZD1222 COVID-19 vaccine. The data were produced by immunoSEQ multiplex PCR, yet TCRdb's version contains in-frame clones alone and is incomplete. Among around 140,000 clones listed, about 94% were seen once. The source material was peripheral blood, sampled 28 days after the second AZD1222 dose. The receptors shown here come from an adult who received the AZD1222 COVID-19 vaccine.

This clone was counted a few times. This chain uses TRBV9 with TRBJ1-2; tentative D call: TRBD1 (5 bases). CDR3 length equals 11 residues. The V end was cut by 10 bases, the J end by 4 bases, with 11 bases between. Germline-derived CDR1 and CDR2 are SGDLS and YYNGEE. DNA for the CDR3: TGTGCCGGTCGGACACCCTATGGCTACACCTTC. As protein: CAGRTPYGYTF.

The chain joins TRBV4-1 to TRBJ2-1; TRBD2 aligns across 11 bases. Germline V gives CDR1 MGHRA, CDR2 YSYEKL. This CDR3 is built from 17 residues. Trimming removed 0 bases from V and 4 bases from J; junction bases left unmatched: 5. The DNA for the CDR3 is TGCGCCAGCAGCCAAGATCCGGGGACTAGCGGTTACAATGAGCAGTTCTTC. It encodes CASSQDPGTSGYNEQFF.

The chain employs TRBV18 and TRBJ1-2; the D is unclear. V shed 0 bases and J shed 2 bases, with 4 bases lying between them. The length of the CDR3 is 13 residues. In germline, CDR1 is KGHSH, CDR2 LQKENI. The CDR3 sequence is CASSPPGNYGYTF. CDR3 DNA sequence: TGTGCCAGCTCACCACCGGGGAACTATGGCTACACCTTC.

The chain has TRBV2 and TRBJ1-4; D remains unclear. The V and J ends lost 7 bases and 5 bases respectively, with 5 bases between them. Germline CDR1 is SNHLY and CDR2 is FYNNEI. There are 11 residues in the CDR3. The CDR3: CASMSNEKLFF. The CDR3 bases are TGTGCCAGCATGAGCAATGAAAAACTGTTTTTT.

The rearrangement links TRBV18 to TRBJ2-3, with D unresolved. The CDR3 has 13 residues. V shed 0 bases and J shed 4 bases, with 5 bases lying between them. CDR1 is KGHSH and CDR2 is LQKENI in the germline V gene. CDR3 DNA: TGTGCCAGCTCACCACCGTCCGCAGATACGCAGTATTTT. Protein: CASSPPSADTQYF.

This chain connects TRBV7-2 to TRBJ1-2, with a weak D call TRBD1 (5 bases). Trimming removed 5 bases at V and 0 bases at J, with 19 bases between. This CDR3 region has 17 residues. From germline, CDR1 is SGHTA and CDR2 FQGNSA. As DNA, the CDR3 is TGTGCCAGCAGCCCAGGGAGGGGCCGAGAGGCTAACTATGGCTACACCTTC. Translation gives CASSPGRGREANYGYTF.

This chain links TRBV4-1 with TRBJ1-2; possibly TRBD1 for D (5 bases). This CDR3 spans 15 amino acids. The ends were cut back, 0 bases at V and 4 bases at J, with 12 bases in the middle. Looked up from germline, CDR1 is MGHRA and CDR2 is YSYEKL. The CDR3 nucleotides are TGCGCCAGCAGCCAAGATTCGGGGGGGTTCTATGGCTACACCTTC. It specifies CASSQDSGGFYGYTF.

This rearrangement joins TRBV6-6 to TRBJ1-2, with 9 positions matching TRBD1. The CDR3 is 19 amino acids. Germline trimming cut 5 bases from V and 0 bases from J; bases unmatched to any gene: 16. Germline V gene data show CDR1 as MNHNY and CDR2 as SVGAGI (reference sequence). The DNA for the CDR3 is TGTGCCAGCAGTCCACGACTATGGACAGGGGTCCCCTCTAACTATGGCTACACCTTC. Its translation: CASSPRLWTGVPSNYGYTF.